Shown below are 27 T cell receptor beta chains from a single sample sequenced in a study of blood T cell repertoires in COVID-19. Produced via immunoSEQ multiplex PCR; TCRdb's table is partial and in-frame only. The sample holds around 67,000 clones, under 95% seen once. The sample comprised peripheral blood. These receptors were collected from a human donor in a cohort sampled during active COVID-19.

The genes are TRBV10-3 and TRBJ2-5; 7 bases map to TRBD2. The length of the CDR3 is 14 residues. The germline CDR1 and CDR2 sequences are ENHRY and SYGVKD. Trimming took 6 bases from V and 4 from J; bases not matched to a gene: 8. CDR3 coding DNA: TGTGCCATCAGAGAGGGATGGGGGGGAGAGACCCAGTACTTC. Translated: CAIREGWGGETQYF.

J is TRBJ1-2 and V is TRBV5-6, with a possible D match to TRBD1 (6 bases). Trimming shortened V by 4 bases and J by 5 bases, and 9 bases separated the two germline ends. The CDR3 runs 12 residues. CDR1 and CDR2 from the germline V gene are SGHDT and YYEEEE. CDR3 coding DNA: TGTGCCAGCAGCGGGGGCGGGTATGGCTACACCTTC. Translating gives CASSGGGYGYTF.

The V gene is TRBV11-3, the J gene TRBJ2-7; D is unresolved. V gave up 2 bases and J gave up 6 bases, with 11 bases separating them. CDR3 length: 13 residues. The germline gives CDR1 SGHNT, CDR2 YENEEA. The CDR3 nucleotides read TGTGCCAGCAGCTTAAACCCCACCGGCGAGCAGTACTTC. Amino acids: CASSLNPTGEQYF.

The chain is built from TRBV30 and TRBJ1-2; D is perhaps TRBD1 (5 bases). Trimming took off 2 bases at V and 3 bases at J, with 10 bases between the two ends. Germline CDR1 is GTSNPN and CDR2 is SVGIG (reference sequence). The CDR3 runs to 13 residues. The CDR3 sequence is CAWSQGPYYGYTF. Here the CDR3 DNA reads TGTGCCTGGAGTCAGGGCCCCTACTATGGCTACACCTTC.

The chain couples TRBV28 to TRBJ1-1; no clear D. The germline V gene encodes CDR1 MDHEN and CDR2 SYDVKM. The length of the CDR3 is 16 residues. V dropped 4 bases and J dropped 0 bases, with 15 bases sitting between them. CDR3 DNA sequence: TGTGCCAGCAGTTGGCAGCCAAGCCAGGTGAACACTGAAGCTTTCTTT. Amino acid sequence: CASSWQPSQVNTEAFF.

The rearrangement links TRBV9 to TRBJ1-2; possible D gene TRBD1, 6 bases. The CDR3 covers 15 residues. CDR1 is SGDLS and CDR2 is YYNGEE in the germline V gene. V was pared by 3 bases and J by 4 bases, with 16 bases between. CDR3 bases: TGTGCCAGCAGCGCATACCCGACAGGCCTCTATGGCTACACCTTC. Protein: CASSAYPTGLYGYTF.

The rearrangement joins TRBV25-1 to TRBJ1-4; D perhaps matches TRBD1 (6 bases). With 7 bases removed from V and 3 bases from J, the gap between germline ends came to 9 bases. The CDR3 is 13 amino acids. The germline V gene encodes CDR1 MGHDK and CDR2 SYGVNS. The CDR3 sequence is CASNHRANEKLFF. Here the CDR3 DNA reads TGTGCCAGCAATCACAGGGCTAATGAAAAACTGTTTTTT.

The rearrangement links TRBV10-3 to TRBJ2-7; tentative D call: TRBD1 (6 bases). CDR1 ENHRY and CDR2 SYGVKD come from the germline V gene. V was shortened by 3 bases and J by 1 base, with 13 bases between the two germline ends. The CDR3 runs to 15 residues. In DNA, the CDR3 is TGTGCCATCAGTGAAAGGCAGGGGAATTCCTACGAGCAGTACTTC. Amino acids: CAISERQGNSYEQYF.

CDR3 amino acids: CASSFFNEQFF. The CDR3 nucleotides read TGTGCCAGCAGTTTCTTTAATGAGCAGTTCTTC. This sequence joins TRBV27 and TRBJ2-1; no firm D call. Germline V gene data show CDR1 as MNHEY and CDR2 as SMNVEV (reference sequence). The CDR3 has 11 residues. The V and J ends lost 3 bases and 7 bases respectively, with 4 bases between them.

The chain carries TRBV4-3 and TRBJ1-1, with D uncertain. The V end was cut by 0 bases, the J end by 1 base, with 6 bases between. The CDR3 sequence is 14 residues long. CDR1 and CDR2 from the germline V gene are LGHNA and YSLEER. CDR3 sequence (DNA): TGCGCCAGCAGCCAAGACTCAGGGAACACTGAAGCTTTCTTT. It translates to CASSQDSGNTEAFF.

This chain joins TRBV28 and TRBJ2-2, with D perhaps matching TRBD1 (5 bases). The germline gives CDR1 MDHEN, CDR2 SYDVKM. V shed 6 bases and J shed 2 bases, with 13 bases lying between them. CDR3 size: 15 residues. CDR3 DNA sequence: TGTGCCAGCAGCCTCACCAGGGTCAACACCGGGGAGCTGTTTTTT. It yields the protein CASSLTRVNTGELFF. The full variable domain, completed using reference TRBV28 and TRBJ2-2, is DVKVTQSSRYLVKRTGEKVFLECVQDMDHENMFWYRQDPGLGLRLIYFSYDVKMKEKGDIPEGYSVSREKKERFSLILESASTNQTSMYLCASSLTRVNTGELFFGEGSRLTVL.

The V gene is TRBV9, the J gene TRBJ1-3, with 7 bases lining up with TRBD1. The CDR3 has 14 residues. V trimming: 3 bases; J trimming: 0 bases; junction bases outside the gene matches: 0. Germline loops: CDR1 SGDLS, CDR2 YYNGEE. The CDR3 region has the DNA TGTGCCAGCAGCGGGACAGGCTCTGGAAACACCATATATTTT. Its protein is CASSGTGSGNTIYF.

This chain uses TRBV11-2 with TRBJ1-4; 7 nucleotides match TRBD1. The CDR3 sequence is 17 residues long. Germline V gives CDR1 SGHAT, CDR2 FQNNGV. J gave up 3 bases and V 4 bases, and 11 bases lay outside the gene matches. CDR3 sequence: CASSSPRGRKANEKLFF. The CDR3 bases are TGTGCCAGCAGCTCCCCAAGGGGGCGTAAAGCTAATGAAAAACTGTTTTTT.

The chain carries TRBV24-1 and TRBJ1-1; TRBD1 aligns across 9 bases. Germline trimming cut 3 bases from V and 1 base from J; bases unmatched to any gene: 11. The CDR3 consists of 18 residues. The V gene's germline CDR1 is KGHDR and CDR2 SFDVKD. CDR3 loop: CATSDTHLQGAANTEAFF. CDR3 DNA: TGTGCCACCAGTGATACCCACTTACAGGGGGCAGCGAACACTGAAGCTTTCTTT.

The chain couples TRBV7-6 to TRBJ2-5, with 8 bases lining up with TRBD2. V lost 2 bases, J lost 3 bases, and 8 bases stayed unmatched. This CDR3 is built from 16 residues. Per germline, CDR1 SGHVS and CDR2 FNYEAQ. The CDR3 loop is CASSLSVAGYKETQYF. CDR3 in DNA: TGTGCCAGCAGCTTATCGGTAGCGGGGTACAAAGAGACCCAGTACTTC.

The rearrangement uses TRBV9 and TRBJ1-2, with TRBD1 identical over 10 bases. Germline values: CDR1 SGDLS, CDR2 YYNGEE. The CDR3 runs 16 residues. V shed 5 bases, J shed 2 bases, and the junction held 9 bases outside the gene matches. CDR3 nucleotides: TGTGCCAGCAGAGCTACCGGGACAGGGGTCAACTATGGCTACACCTTC. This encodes CASRATGTGVNYGYTF.

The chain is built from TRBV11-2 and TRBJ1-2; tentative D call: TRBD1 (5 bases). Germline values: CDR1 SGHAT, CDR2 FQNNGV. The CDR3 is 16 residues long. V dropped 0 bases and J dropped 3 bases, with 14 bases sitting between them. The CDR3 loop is CASSLDLRGSYYGYTF. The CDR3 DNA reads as TGTGCCAGCAGCTTAGATCTCCGGGGGAGCTACTATGGCTACACCTTC.

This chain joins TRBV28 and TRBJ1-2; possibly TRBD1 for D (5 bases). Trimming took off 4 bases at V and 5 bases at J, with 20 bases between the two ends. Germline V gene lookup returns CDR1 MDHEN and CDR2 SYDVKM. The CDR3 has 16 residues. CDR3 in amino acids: CASSSGHSLAVYGYTF. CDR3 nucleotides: TGTGCCAGCAGTTCCGGACACTCTTTGGCGGTATATGGCTACACCTTC.

The chain's CDR3 is CASSPPGSRFDGYTF. DNA for the CDR3: TGTGCCAGTAGTCCCCCCGGGTCTCGGTTCGATGGCTACACCTTC. The V and J genes are TRBV19 and TRBJ1-2; D is undetermined. Germline CDR1 and CDR2: LNHDA and SQIVND (reference sequence). Deletions cut 5 bases from V and 6 bases from J, with 19 bases between. The CDR3 is 15 amino acids.

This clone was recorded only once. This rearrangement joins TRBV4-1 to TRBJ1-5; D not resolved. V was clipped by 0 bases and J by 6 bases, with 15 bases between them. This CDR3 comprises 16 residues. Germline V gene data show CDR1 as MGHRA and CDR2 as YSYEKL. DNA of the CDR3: TGCGCCAGCAGCCAAGAACGCGGGGTCTTGGGTCAGCCCCAGCATTTT. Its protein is CASSQERGVLGQPQHF.

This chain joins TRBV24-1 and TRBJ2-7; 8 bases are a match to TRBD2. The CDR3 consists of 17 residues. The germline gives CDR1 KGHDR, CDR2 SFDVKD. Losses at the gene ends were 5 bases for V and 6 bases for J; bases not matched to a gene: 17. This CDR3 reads CATSVPLAGGPGREQYF. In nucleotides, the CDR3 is TGTGCCACCAGTGTTCCCCTGGCGGGGGGCCCGGGGCGCGAGCAGTACTTC.

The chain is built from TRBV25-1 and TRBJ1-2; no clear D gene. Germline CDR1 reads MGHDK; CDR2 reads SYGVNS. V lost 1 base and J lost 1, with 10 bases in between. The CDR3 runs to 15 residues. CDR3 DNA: TGTGCCAGCAGTGAATTAGGCGGGCTTAACTATGGCTACACCTTC. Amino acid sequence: CASSELGGLNYGYTF.

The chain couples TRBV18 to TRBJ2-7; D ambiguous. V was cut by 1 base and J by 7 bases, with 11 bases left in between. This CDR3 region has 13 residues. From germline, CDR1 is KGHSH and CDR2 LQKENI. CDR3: CASSPRAEWEQYF. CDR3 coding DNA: TGTGCCAGCTCACCACGGGCAGAATGGGAGCAGTACTTC.

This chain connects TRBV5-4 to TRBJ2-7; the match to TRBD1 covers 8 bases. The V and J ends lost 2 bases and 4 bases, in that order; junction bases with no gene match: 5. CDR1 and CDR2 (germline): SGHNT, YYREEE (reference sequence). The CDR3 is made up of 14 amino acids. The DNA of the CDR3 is TGTGCCAGCAGCTTCAGGGACAGGCGTTACGAGCAGTACTTC. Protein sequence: CASSFRDRRYEQYF.

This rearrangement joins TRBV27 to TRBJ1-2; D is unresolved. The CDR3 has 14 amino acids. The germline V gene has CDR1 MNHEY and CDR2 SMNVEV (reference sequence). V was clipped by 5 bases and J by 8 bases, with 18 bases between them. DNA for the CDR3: TGTGCCAGCAGTCCCCAGCCGGGAGCAGGAGGCTACACCTTC. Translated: CASSPQPGAGGYTF.

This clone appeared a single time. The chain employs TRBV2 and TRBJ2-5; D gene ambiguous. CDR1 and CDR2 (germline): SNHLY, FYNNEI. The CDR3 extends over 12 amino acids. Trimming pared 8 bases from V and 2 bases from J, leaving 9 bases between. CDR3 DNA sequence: TGTGCCAGCGGCGGCGAACAAGAGACCCAGTACTTC. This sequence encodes CASGGEQETQYF. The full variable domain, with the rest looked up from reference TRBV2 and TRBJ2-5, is EPEVTQTPSHQVTQMGQEVILRCVPISNHLYFYWYRQILGQKVEFLVSFYNNEISEKSEIFDDQFSVERPDGSNFTLKIRSTKLEDSAMYFCASGGEQETQYFGPGTRLLVL.

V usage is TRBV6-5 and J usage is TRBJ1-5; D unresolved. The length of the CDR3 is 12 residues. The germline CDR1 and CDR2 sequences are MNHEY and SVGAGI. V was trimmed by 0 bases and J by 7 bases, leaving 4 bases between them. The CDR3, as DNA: TGTGCCAGCAGTTACTCGGGCCAGCCCCAGCATTTT. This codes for CASSYSGQPQHF.